The 27 T cell receptor beta chains below come from one sample, sequenced in a study of Graves' ophthalmopathy and Graves' hyperthyroidism. TCR beta CDR3 regions were amplified from RNA transcripts. After a first-round RT-PCR with HTBI primers, a second-round multiplex PCR was run. TCRdb redid the calling of the multiplex PCR reads with MiXCR, one entry per CDR3 protein. The repertoire includes some 520,000 distinct CDR3 sequences, around 15% of them detected once, and approximately 9.8% sits in the top ten. The specimen sequenced was blood. The receptor source for this set is a woman aged 30 to 39 with Graves' ophthalmopathy.

This clonotype was seen ten or more times. The chain joins TRBV10-3 to TRBJ2-5; 11 bases fit TRBD1. Germline values: CDR1 ENHRY, CDR2 SYGVKD. Trimming cost V 8 bases and J 1 base; bases outside gene matches: 3. The CDR3 consists of 14 residues. CDR3 in amino acids: CAIRTGGLQETQYF. The CDR3 nucleotides are TGTGCCATCCGGACAGGGGGCCTCCAAGAGACCCAGTACTTC.

There are many counts of this clonotype. The rearrangement joins TRBV27 to TRBJ2-2; no clear D. V lost 5 bases and J lost 4, with 20 bases in between. Germline CDR1 and CDR2: MNHEY and SMNVEV (reference sequence). The CDR3 is 17 residues long. CDR3 coding DNA: TGTGCCAGCAGTCCTTACACCAATGAAGGGCCCACCGGGGAGCTGTTTTTT. It is translated as CASSPYTNEGPTGELFF.

Notes on this clonotype: Its ends do not fully match the called genes, so a read error is possible. This chain connects TRBV7-3 to TRBJ2-2; 8 bases are a match to TRBD2. The CDR3 spans 14 residues. Germline CDR1 and CDR2: SGHTA and FQGTGA. CDR3 loop: CASTRGGGTGGLFF. The CDR3 DNA is TGTGCCAGCACCCGGGGGGGAGGAACCGGGGGGCTGTTTTTT. The full variable domain, rest sourced from reference TRBV7-3 and TRBJ2-2, is GAGVSQTPSNKVTEKGKYVELRCDPISGHTALYWYRQSLGQGPEFLIYFQGTGAADDSGLPNDRFFAVRPEGSVSTLKIQRTERGDSAVYLCASTRGGGTGGLFFGEGSRLTVL.

This clonotype appeared many times. V and J are TRBV5-1 and TRBJ1-1, with TRBD1 matching over 8 bases. The V and J ends lost 1 base and 5 bases, in that order; junction bases with no gene match: 7. The V gene's germline CDR1 is SGHRS and CDR2 YFSETQ. This CDR3 spans 15 amino acids. Written as DNA, the CDR3 is TGCGCCAGCAGCTTGACAGGGGGTCTAAAGACTGAAGCTTTCTTT. Residues: CASSLTGGLKTEAFF.

In its sample, this clonotype was seen many times. The chain uses TRBV20-1 and TRBJ2-5; 11 bases map to TRBD2. With 6 bases clipped from V and 3 bases from J, the junction kept 9 bases outside the gene matches. Germline loops: CDR1 DFQATT, CDR2 SNEGSKA (reference sequence). The CDR3 length is 15 residues. CDR3 in amino acids: CSAPKGSGREETQYF. DNA of the CDR3: TGCAGTGCCCCCAAGGGTAGCGGGAGGGAAGAGACCCAGTACTTC.

This clonotype appeared many times. The V call is TRBV6-1, the J call TRBJ2-7; D uncertain. Per the germline V gene, CDR1 is MNHNS and CDR2 is SASEGT. The CDR3 loop spans 14 amino acids. With 10 bases removed from V and 5 bases from J, the gap between germline ends came to 21 bases. CDR3 DNA: TGTGCCACCGTGCTTAGACCTGTGACCCACGAGCAGTACTTC. Translating gives CATVLRPVTHEQYF.

This clonotype was picked up many times. The chain employs TRBV7-9 and TRBJ2-7; tentatively, D is TRBD1 (6 bases). The germline CDR1 and CDR2 sequences are SEHNR and FQNEAQ (reference sequence). Trimming took off 2 bases at V and 6 bases at J, with 8 bases between the two ends. The CDR3 consists of 12 residues. This CDR3 reads CASSLQGTEQYF. In nucleotides, the CDR3 is TGTGCCAGCAGCTTACAGGGGACCGAGCAGTACTTC.

This clonotype was counted a few times. The chain carries TRBV30 and TRBJ2-5; possibly TRBD1 or TRBD2 for D (6 bases each). Looked up from germline, CDR1 is GTSNPN and CDR2 is SVGIG (reference sequence). The CDR3 sequence is 13 residues long. V lost 3 bases, J lost 3 bases, and 11 bases lay in between. The chain's CDR3 is CAWRGRGEETQYF. The CDR3 DNA is TGTGCCTGGAGGGGAAGGGGGGAAGAGACCCAGTACTTC.

At least ten counts were recorded for this clonotype. The chain combines TRBV28 with TRBJ1-5; 8 bases match TRBD1. The germline CDR1 and CDR2 sequences are MDHEN and SYDVKM. CDR3 length: 15 residues. The trim removed 7 bases at V and 3 bases at J, leaving 8 bases unmatched. The CDR3 DNA reads TGTGCCAGCACTCCAGGGGGCGCGTACAATCAGCCCCAGCATTTT. Its translation is CASTPGGAYNQPQHF.

In this sample, this clonotype turned up many times. The chain couples TRBV24-1 to TRBJ1-2; D might be TRBD1 (5 bases). The V end was cut by 4 bases, the J end by 3 bases, with 8 bases between. CDR1 is KGHDR and CDR2 is SFDVKD in the germline V gene. The CDR3 contains 13 residues. CDR3 protein: CATSDQGDYGYTF. Written as DNA, the CDR3 is TGTGCCACCAGTGACCAGGGCGACTATGGCTACACCTTC.

This clonotype was seen many times. This sequence joins TRBV6-5 and TRBJ2-7; D remains unclear. This CDR3 spans 15 amino acids. The germline V gene encodes CDR1 MNHEY and CDR2 SVGAGI. Trimming pared 6 bases from V and 0 bases from J, leaving 15 bases between. CDR3 region: CASRTSLRPSYEQYF. For the CDR3, the DNA is TGTGCCAGCAGGACCTCCCTAAGGCCCTCCTACGAGCAGTACTTC.

This clonotype was detected ten times or more. The chain couples TRBV12-3 or TRBV12-4 to TRBJ1-1, with D perhaps matching TRBD1 (6 bases). V lost 7 bases, J lost 3 bases, and 18 bases lay in between. The CDR3 runs to 15 residues. CDR3 amino acids: CASISLRGGDTEAFF. The CDR3 bases are TGTGCCAGCATTTCCCTGAGAGGGGGGGACACTGAAGCTTTCTTT.

In this sample, this clonotype turned up a few times. The chain combines TRBV6-5 with TRBJ2-5, with D hard to call. This CDR3 is built from 15 residues. V was shortened by 0 bases and J by 6 bases, with 14 bases between the two germline ends. Germline CDR1 and CDR2: MNHEY and SVGAGI. The CDR3 reads CASSYSARIGQTQYF. The CDR3 DNA reads TGTGCCAGCAGTTACTCTGCCAGGATCGGGCAGACCCAGTACTTC.

This clonotype was counted once. The chain employs TRBV29-1 and TRBJ2-3; 10 bases are a match to TRBD2. CDR1 is SQVTM and CDR2 is ANQGSEA in the germline V gene. The J segment lost 5 bases and the V segment lost 4 bases, leaving 6 bases of the junction unmatched. The CDR3 runs to 14 residues. DNA of the CDR3: TGCAGCGTTGCTTCTAGCGGGAGTCGAGATACGCAGTATTTT. Its protein is CSVASSGSRDTQYF.

There are many counts of this clonotype. The chain couples TRBV5-1 to TRBJ1-1, with D unresolved. V shed 0 bases and J shed 1 base, with 7 bases lying between them. Germline CDR1 is SGHRS and CDR2 is YFSETQ. There are 14 residues in the CDR3. CDR3 bases: TGCGCCAGCAGCTTGGAGCGGAGGAACACTGAAGCTTTCTTT. It translates to CASSLERRNTEAFF.

This clonotype has at least ten counts. The rearrangement uses TRBV7-9 and TRBJ2-4; weak D call: TRBD1 (5 bases). The CDR3 is 16 amino acids. Germline V lookup: CDR1 SEHNR, CDR2 FQNEAQ (reference sequence). The V gene lost 3 bases and the J gene lost 1 base, with 13 bases spanning the gap. CDR3 loop: CASSFTDTAAKNIQYF. CDR3 coding DNA: TGTGCCAGCAGCTTCACGGACACAGCGGCCAAAAACATTCAGTACTTC.

This clonotype was observed at least ten times. The J gene is TRBJ2-7, the V gene TRBV11-2, with unresolved D. Germline V gene lookup returns CDR1 SGHAT and CDR2 FQNNGV. The CDR3 sequence is 14 residues long. V shed 0 bases and J shed 0 bases, with 6 bases lying between them. The CDR3 region is CASSLDRSSYEQYF. For the CDR3, the DNA is TGTGCCAGCAGCTTAGACCGCAGCTCCTACGAGCAGTACTTC.

The CDR3 DNA reads TGTGCCAGCATTCTCGGCCCGGGGAAGGAAGCTTTCTTT. It translates to CASILGPGKEAFF. This chain links TRBV6-5 with TRBJ1-1; the D is unclear. V was shortened by 7 bases and J by 8 bases, with 17 bases between the two germline ends. From germline, CDR1 is MNHEY and CDR2 SVGAGI. This CDR3 is 13 amino acids long.

This clonotype was found a few times. The V and J genes are TRBV20-1 and TRBJ2-7; D is perhaps TRBD2 (5 bases). The CDR3 loop spans 15 amino acids. The V gene's germline CDR1 is DFQATT and CDR2 SNEGSKA (reference sequence). Trimming left V 6 bases short and J 0 bases short, with 18 bases between. The CDR3 region is CSAERGSGSSYEQYF. The CDR3 DNA is TGCAGTGCGGAAAGAGGTTCGGGGAGCTCCTACGAGCAGTACTTC.

The gene calls are TRBV20-1 and TRBJ1-3; tentatively, D is TRBD1 (5 bases). V was clipped by 4 bases and J by 0 bases, with 16 bases between them. This CDR3 comprises 16 residues. Germline assignment: CDR1 DFQATT and CDR2 SNEGSKA (reference sequence). The CDR3 nucleotides are TGCAGTGCTAAAAAACACAGGAGATTCTCTGGAAACACCATATATTTT. Translating gives CSAKKHRRFSGNTIYF.

The sample holds many counts of this clonotype. The V and J genes are TRBV25-1 and TRBJ1-6, with unresolved D. Germline CDR1 and CDR2: MGHDK and SYGVNS. The V and J ends lost 1 base and 0 bases respectively, with 7 bases between them. The CDR3 length is 16 residues. As DNA, the CDR3 is TGTGCCAGCAGTGAATTCGGAAACTCCTATAATTCACCCCTCCACTTT. It yields the protein CASSEFGNSYNSPLHF.

This clonotype was seen repeatedly, ten times or more. The V and J genes are TRBV6-1 and TRBJ1-1; 7 positions match TRBD1. CDR1 and CDR2 from the germline V gene are MNHNS and SASEGT. The CDR3 consists of 15 residues. Trimming cost V 6 bases and J 4 bases; bases outside gene matches: 11. Here the CDR3 reads CASRESRGAGTEAFF. The CDR3 nucleotides read TGTGCCAGCAGGGAAAGCAGGGGGGCAGGCACTGAAGCTTTCTTT.

This clonotype was detected many times. V is TRBV29-1 and J is TRBJ1-1; no clear D gene. The CDR3 spans 13 residues. The germline V gene encodes CDR1 SQVTM and CDR2 ANQGSEA. The V gene lost 7 bases and the J gene lost 1 base, with 13 bases spanning the gap. The CDR3 reads CSGLDGSNTEAFF. As DNA, the CDR3 is TGCAGCGGGCTTGACGGATCGAACACTGAAGCTTTCTTT.

This clonotype was observed a few times. The gene calls are TRBV12-3 or TRBV12-4 and TRBJ1-6; TRBD1 matches at 10 bases. Trimming cost V 4 bases and J 7 bases; bases outside gene matches: 4. The CDR3 extends over 15 amino acids. The DNA for the CDR3 is TGTGCCAGCAGTTCCAGGGACAGGGGAAATTCACCCCTCCACTTT. As protein: CASSSRDRGNSPLHF.

Many counts were recorded for this clonotype. This sequence joins TRBV7-2 and TRBJ1-1, with TRBD1 matching over 9 bases. CDR3 size: 13 residues. Germline V gene sequence: CDR1 SGHTA, CDR2 FQGNSA. V shed 5 bases, J shed 10 bases, and the junction held 8 bases outside the gene matches. The CDR3: CASSPPGQGAAFF. The CDR3 nucleotides are TGTGCCAGCAGCCCTCCGGGACAGGGTGCAGCTTTCTTT.

This clonotype has at least ten counts. One end of the junction is discordant with germline, which a read error may explain. The CDR3 is CASSPDYVGDIKYF. The CDR3 coding sequence is TGTGCCAGCAGTCCCGATTACGTGGGAGACATTAAGTACTTC. V and J are TRBV28 and TRBJ2-4; the D gene is possibly TRBD2 (5 bases). Germline CDR1 and CDR2: MDHEN and SYDVKM. The CDR3 totals 14 residues.

In this sample, this clonotype turned up many times. The chain combines TRBV6-1 with TRBJ1-6; D perhaps matches TRBD1 (6 bases). With 6 bases removed from V and 0 bases from J, the gap between germline ends came to 12 bases. Germline V gives CDR1 MNHNS, CDR2 SASEGT. The CDR3 contains 16 residues. CDR3 nucleotides: TGTGCCAGCAGAGAACAGGGAAGCTCCTATAATTCACCCCTCCACTTT. Residues: CASREQGSSYNSPLHF.